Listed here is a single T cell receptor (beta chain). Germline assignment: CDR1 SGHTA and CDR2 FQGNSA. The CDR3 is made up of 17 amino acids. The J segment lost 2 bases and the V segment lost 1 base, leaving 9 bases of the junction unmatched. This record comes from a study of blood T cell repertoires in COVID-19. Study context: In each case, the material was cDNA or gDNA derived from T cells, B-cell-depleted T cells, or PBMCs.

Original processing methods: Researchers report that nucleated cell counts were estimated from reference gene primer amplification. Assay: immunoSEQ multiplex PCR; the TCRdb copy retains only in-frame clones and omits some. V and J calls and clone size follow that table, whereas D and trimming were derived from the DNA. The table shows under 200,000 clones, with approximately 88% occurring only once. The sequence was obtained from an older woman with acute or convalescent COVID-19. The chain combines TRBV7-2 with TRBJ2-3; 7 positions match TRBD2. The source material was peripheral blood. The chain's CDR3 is CASSLERFRLATDTQYF. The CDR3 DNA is TGTGCCAGCAGCTTAGAGAGGTTTAGACTAGCCACAGATACGCAGTATTTT.